The 2 T cell receptor beta chains in this list originate from one sample, sequenced in a study of CD8 T cells in ankylosing spondylitis. The study, taken as a whole, reports: Apparently characteristic of ankylosing spondylitis blood was a TCR beta motif (under ten highly homologous variants).

No cognate antigen is known for these TCRs. TCRdb passed the 5' RACE reads through MiXCR, listing each CDR3 protein once. The profile shows about 480,000 distinct CDR3 sequences, approximately 17% of them singletons. The source material was blood, either unsorted or a sorted T cell fraction (not recorded which). The source of these receptors is a male donor with ankylosing spondylitis.

This clonotype was counted a few times. The genes are TRBV7-2 and TRBJ1-3, with 12 nucleotides matching TRBD1. Germline CDR1 SGHTA, CDR2 FQGNSA. The V and J ends lost 4 bases and 4 bases, in that order; junction bases with no gene match: 5. CDR3 size: 16 residues. The CDR3 DNA is TGTGCCAGCAGCTGGGGACAGGGGGCACCCGGAAACACCATATATTTT. It translates to CASSWGQGAPGNTIYF.

This clonotype showed up many times. The V gene is TRBV12-3 or TRBV12-4, the J gene TRBJ2-2; D is possibly TRBD1 (6 bases). Trimming removed 6 bases at V and 4 bases at J, with 18 bases between. The CDR3 runs to 16 residues. The DNA for the CDR3 is TGTGCCAGCAGCCTGGGGGCCGGGTCCTTCACCGGGGAGCTGTTTTTT. Its protein product is CASSLGAGSFTGELFF.